The sequence of this TCR beta chain was determined in a study of identical twins. Overall study results and limits: The study reached conclusions through statistical analysis that was cross-sectional, not following the same donors. Excess twin sharing in beta out-of-frame sequences was weaker.

The CDR3 spans 12 residues. Per the germline V gene, CDR1 is KGHDR and CDR2 is SFDVKD. V lost 5 bases to trimming and J lost 0 bases, with 4 bases between them. Template switching (which added a universal primer site) was used, and cDNA carried unique molecular identifiers. TCRdb itself ran the 5' RACE reads through MiXCR, one entry per CDR3 protein. Of hundreds of thousands of distinct CDR3 sequences listed, roughly an eighth are singletons. The table lists this clonotype with many counts. Its antigen is currently unknown. Another study also made use of these data, one on yellow fever vaccine responses in identical twins. As that report states: Reported findings indicate that twins' vaccine T cell responses seemed partially convergent, partially personalized.

The clonotype originates from a woman between 18 and 29 years old in good health. Specimen: PBMCs. V is TRBV24-1 and J is TRBJ2-7; the D is unclear. CDR3 bases: TGTGCCACCAGTGGAAGCTCCTACGAGCAGTACTTC. Protein product: CATSGSSYEQYF.